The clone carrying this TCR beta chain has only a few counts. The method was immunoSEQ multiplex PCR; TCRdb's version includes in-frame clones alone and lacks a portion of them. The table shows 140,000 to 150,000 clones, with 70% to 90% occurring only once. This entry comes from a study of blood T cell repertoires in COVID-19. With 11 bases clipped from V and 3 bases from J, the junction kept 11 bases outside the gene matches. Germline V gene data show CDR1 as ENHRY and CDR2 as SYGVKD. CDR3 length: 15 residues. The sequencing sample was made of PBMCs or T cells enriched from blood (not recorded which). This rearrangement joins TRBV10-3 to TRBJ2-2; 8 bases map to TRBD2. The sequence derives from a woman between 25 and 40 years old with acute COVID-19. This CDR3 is CASGGEPRDTGELFF. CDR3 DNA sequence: TGTGCCTCGGGGGGGGAGCCCCGGGACACCGGGGAGCTGTTTTTT.